This T cell receptor beta chain was sequenced for a study of T cells in localized non-small cell lung cancer. Whole-study findings and limits: Uninvolved adjacent lung, not tumor, had the highest T cell clonality. Heterogeneity remains possible, as sequencing covered one tumor region only. A median of about 52 clones ranked among the top 100 in tumor appeared in adjacent lung.

Sequencing used immunoSEQ multiplex PCR; TCRdb keeps in-frame clones, though not all of them. The sample lists 2,500 to 3,000 clones, around a quarter occurring once. The CDR3 has 15 residues. With 6 bases removed from V and 3 bases from J, the gap between germline ends came to 17 bases. Germline lookup yields CDR1 WSHSY and CDR2 SAAADI. Comment on this clone: Its antigen is not known.

Free of atypia, the adjacent lung was collected at least 2 cm away from the tumor margin. The chain employs TRBV10-2 and TRBJ2-5; D might be TRBD2 (6 bases). This sequence originates from a male donor aged 60 or older with stage II lung adenocarcinoma. Sequencing used normal lung tissue next to the tumor, obtained before any cancer treatment. CDR3 nucleotides: TGCGCCAGCAGCCTAAATCTAGCGAGCAAAGAGACCCAGTACTTC. Its protein product is CASSLNLASKETQYF.